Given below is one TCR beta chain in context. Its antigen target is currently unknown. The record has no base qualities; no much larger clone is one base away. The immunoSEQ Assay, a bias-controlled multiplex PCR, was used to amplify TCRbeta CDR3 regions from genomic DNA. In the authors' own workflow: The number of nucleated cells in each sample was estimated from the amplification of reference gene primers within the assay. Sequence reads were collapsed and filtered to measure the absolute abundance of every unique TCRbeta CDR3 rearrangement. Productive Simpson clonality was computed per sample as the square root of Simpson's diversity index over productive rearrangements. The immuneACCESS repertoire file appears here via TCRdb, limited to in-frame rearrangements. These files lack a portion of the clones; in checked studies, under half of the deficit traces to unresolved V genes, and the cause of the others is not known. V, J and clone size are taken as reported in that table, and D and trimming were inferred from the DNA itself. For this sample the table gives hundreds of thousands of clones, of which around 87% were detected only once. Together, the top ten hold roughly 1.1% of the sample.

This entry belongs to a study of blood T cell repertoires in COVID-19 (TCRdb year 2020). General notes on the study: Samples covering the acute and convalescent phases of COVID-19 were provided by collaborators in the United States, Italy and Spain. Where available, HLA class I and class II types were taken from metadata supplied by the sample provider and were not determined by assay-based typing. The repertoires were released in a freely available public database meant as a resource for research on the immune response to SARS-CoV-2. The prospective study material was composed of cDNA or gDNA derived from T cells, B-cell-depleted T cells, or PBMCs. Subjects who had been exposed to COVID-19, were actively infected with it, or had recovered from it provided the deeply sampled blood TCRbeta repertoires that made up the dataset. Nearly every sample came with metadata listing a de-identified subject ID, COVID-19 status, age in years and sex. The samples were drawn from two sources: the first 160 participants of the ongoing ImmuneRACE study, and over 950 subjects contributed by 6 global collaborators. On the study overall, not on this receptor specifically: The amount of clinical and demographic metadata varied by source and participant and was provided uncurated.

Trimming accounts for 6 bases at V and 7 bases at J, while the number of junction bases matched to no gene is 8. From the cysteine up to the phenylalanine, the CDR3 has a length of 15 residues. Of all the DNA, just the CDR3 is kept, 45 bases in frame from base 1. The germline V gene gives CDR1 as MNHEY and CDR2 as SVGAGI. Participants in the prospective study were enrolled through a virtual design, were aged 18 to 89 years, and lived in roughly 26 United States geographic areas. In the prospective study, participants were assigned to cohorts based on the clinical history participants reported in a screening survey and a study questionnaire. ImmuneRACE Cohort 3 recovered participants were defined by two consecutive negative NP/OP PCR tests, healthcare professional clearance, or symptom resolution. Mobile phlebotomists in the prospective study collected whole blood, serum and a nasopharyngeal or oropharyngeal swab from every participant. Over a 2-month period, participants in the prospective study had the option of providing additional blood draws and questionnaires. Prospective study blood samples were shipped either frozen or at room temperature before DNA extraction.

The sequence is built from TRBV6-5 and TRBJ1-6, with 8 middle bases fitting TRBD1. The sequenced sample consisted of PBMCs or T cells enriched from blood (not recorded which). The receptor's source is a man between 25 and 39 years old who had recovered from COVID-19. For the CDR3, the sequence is CASSIRDRKNSPLHF. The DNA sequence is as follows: TGTGCCAGCAGCATCCGGGACAGGAAAAATTCACCCCTCCACTTT.